These T cell receptor beta chains were read from a single sample in a study of T cells after yellow fever vaccination. In TCRdb, the 5' RACE reads were re-called with MiXCR into one record per CDR3 protein. The profile shows some 550,000 distinct CDR3 sequences, 19% of them singletons. The source was PBMCs, collected 15 days after the yellow fever booster vaccination. The receptors come from a man aged 25-40 years who received the YFV17D yellow fever vaccine. Each CDR3 is given with its conserved first and last residue. Fields, in order: J gene, V gene, CDR3 protein.

>TRBJ2-5|TRBV3-1
CASSRGQGAETQYF
>TRBJ2-3|TRBV20-1
CSARDASGRFTDTQYF
>TRBJ1-1|TRBV7-8
CASSLYASSAFF
>TRBJ1-2|TRBV19
CASSRAGRIDGYTF
>TRBJ2-1|TRBV20-1
CSARPFGADVWDEQFF
>TRBJ2-7|TRBV4-2
CASSQAGTRYEQYF
>TRBJ2-1|TRBV20-1
CSARDRASGSYNEQFF
>TRBJ1-2|TRBV28
CASCRTNYGYTF
>TRBJ1-4|TRBV5-1
CASSYRAPRANEKLFF
>TRBJ2-7|TRBV7-2
CASSWGPPTSYEQYF
>TRBJ2-7|TRBV3-1
CASSHAAGTTYEQYF
>TRBJ2-7|TRBV20-1
CSAPEAYEQYF
>TRBJ2-7|TRBV5-4
CASSPPSGTRGYEQYF
>TRBJ2-2|TRBV29-1
CSVSKGTGELFF
>TRBJ1-1|TRBV9
CASSARQGGTEAFF
>TRBJ2-5|TRBV18
CASSRQVPAPEGTQYF
>TRBJ2-1|TRBV29-1
CSVVVGRVGNEQFF
>TRBJ2-7|TRBV15
CATSKKGTADEQYF
>TRBJ2-3|TRBV20-1
CSATIHATDTQYF
>TRBJ2-5|TRBV20-1
CSANPKSGRTQYF
>TRBJ2-2|TRBV4-3
CASSQAGRDLNTGELFF
>TRBJ2-1|TRBV29-1
CSVEDLSGSDNEQFF
>TRBJ2-7|TRBV5-5
CASSDRDGQYEQYF
>TRBJ2-7|TRBV28
CASIGTGVYEQYF
>TRBJ2-1|TRBV30
CAWSTRTSGMGEQFF